This T cell receptor beta chain derives from a study of shared clonotypes between healthy human individuals. CDR3 length equals 13 residues. V lost 3 bases to trimming and J lost 9 bases, with 12 bases between them. The V gene's germline CDR1 is KGHSH and CDR2 LQKENI. This clone was counted a single time. The table came from immunoSEQ multiplex PCR; TCRdb's copy has only in-frame clones and leaves some out. The table lists approximately 1.5 million clones, 98% of them singletons. Sequencing was carried out using naive CD4+ T cells sorted from blood. Subset reported: CD45RA+ positively selected. The V and J genes are TRBV18 and TRBJ2-1; the D is unclear. This TCR derives from a man aged 25 to 45 in good health. CDR3 DNA sequence: TGTGCCAGCTCACCGGGCCTCGTCAGTGAGCAGTTCTTC. Amino acid sequence: CASSPGLVSEQFF.